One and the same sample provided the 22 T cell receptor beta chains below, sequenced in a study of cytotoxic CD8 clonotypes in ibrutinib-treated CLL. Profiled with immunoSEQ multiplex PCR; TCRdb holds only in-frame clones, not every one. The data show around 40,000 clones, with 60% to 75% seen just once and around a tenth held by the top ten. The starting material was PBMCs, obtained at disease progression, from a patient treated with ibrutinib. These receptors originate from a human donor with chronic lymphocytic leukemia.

The CDR3 coding sequence is TGTGCCAGCAACGAGGGTACGGCTAACTATGGCTACACCTTC. The encoded protein is CASNEGTANYGYTF. The rearrangement uses TRBV25-1 and TRBJ1-2, with no clear D. Deletions cut 7 bases from V and 0 bases from J, with 12 bases between. Germline V lookup: CDR1 MGHDK, CDR2 SYGVNS. The CDR3 sequence is 14 residues long.

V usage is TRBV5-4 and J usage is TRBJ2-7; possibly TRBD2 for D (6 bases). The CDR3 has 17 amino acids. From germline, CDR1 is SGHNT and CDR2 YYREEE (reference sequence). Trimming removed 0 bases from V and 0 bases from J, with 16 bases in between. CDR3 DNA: TGTGCCAGCAGCTTGGGGGGGGTACTCGGCCTCTCCTACGAGCAGTACTTC. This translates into CASSLGGVLGLSYEQYF.

The CDR3 loop is CASSPDRGFYGYTF. CDR3 nucleotide sequence: TGTGCCAGCAGCCCGGACAGGGGATTCTATGGCTACACCTTC. V usage is TRBV9 and J usage is TRBJ1-2; 9 bases match TRBD1. V lost 4 bases to trimming and J lost 4 bases; unmatched junction nucleotides: 5. This CDR3 comprises 14 residues. CDR1 is SGDLS and CDR2 is YYNGEE in the germline V gene.

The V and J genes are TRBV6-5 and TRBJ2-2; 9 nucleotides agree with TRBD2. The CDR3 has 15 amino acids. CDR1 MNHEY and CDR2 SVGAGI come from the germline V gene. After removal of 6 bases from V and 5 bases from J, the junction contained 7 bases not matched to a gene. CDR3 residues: CASSLAGTITGELFF. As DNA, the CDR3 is TGTGCCAGCAGCCTAGCGGGAACTATAACCGGGGAGCTGTTTTTT.

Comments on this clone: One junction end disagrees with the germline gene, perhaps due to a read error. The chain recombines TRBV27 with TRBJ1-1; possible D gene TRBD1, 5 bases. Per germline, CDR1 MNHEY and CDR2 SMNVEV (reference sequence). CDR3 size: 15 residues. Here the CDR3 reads CTSSSLGQGTTEAFF. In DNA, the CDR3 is TGTACCAGCAGTTCCCTGGGGCAGGGCACCACTGAAGCTTTCTTT.

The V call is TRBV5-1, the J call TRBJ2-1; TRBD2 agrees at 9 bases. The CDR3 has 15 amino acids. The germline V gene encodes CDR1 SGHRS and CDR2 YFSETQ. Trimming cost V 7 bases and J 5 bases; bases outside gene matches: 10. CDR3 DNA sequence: TGCGCCAGCGGCGCGGGAGGGCCCTCGGACAATGAGCAGTTCTTC. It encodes CASGAGGPSDNEQFF.

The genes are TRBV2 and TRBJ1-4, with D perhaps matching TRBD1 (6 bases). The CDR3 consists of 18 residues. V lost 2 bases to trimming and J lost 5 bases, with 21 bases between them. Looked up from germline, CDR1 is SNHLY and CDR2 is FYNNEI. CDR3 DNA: TGTGCCAGCAGTGAACCGTTGTATAGGCAGGGGAGAAATGAAAAACTGTTTTTT. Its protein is CASSEPLYRQGRNEKLFF.

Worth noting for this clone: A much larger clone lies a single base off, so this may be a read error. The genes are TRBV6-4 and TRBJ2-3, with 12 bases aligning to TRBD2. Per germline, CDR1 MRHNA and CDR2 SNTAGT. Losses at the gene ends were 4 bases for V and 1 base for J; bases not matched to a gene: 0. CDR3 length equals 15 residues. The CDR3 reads CASSGLAGGTDTQYF. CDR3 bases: TGTGCCAGCAGTGGACTAGCGGGGGGCACAGATACGCAGTATTTT.

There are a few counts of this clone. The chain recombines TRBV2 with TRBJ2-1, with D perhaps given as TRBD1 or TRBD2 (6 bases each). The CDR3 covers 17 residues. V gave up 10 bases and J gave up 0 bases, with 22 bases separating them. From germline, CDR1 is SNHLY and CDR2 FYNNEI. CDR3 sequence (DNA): TGTGCCATCCAACCGGGGGCCCCCCGAAGCTCCTACAATGAGCAGTTCTTC. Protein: CAIQPGAPRSSYNEQFF.

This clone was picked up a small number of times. The CDR3 DNA is TGTGCCAGCAGTGGTTCGAGCGGGCACACCGGGGAGCTGTTTTTT. It yields the protein CASSGSSGHTGELFF. The J gene is TRBJ2-2, the V gene TRBV2; maybe TRBD2 (6 bases). Trimming left V 4 bases short and J 3 bases short, with 12 bases between. The CDR3 is made up of 15 amino acids. Looked up from germline, CDR1 is SNHLY and CDR2 is FYNNEI.

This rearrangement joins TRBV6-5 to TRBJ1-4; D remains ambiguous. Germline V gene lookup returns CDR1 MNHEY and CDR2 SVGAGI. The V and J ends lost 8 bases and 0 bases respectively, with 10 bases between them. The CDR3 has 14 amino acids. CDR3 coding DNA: TGTGCCAGCCGAGGAGTTGCAACTAATGAAAAACTGTTTTTT. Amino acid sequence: CASRGVATNEKLFF.

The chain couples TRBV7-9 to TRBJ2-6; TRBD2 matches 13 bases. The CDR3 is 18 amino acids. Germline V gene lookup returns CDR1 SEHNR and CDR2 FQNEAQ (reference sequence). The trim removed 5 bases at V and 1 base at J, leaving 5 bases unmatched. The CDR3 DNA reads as TGTGCCAGCAGCGCCCGACTAGCGGGAGGATCTGGGGCCAACGTCCTGACTTTC. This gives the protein CASSARLAGGSGANVLTF.

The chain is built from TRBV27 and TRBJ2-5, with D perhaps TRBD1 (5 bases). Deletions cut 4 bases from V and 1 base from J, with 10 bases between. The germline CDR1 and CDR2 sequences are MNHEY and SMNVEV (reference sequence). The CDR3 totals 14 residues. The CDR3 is CASSWGGVQETQYF. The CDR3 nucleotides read TGTGCCAGCAGTTGGGGCGGTGTCCAAGAGACCCAGTACTTC.

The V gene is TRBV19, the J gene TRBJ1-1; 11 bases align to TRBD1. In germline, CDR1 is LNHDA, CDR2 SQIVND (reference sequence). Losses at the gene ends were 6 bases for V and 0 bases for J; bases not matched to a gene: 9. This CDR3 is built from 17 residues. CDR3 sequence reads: CASSPRDRGVMNTEAFF. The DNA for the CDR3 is TGTGCCAGTAGCCCAAGGGACAGGGGGGTCATGAACACTGAAGCTTTCTTT. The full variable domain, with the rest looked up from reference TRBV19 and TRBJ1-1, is DGGITQSPKYLFRKEGQNVTLSCEQNLNHDAMYWYRQDPGQGLRLIYYSQIVNDFQKGDIAEGYSVSREKKESFPLTVTSAQKNPTAFYLCASSPRDRGVMNTEAFFGQGTRLTVV.

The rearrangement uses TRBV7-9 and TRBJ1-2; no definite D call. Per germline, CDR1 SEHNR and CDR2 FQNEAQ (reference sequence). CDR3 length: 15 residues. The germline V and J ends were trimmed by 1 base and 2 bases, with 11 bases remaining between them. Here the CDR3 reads CASSLGGVVNYGYTF. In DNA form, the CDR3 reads TGTGCCAGCAGCTTAGGAGGTGTAGTCAACTATGGCTACACCTTC.

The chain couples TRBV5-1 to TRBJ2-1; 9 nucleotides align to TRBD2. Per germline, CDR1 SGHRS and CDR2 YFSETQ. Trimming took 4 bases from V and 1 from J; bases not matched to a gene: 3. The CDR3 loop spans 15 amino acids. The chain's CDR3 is CASSLSGSSYNEQFF. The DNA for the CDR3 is TGCGCCAGCAGCCTTAGCGGGAGTTCCTACAATGAGCAGTTCTTC.

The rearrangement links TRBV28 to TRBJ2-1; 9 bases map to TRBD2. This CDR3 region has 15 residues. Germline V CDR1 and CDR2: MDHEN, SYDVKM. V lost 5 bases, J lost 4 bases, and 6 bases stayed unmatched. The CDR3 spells CASSPSGGNYNEQFF. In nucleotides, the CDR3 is TGTGCCAGCAGTCCCAGCGGGGGGAATTACAATGAGCAGTTCTTC.

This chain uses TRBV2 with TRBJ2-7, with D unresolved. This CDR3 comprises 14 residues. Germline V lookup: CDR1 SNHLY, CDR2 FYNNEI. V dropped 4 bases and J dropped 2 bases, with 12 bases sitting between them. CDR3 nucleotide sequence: TGTGCCAGCAGTGTTCGACAAACGACCTACGAGCAGTACTTC. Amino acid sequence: CASSVRQTTYEQYF.

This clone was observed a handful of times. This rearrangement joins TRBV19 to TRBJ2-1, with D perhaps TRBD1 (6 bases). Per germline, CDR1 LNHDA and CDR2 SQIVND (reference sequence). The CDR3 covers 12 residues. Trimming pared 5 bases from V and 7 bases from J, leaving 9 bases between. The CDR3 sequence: CASSRTVNEQFF. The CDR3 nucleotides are TGTGCCAGTAGTCGGACAGTGAATGAGCAGTTCTTC.

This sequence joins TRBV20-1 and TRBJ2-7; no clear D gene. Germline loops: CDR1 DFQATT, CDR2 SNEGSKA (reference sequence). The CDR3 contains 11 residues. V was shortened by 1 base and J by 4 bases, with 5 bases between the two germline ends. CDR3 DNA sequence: TGCAGTGCTAGAGTGGGTTACGAGCAGTACTTC. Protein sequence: CSARVGYEQYF.

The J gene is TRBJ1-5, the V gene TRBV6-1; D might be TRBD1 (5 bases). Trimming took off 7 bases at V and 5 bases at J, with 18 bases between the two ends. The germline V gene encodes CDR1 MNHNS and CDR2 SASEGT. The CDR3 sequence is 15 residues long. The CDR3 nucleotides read TGTGCCAGCATGAGGGGCGCGGGACCTCATCAGCCCCAGCATTTT. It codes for CASMRGAGPHQPQHF.

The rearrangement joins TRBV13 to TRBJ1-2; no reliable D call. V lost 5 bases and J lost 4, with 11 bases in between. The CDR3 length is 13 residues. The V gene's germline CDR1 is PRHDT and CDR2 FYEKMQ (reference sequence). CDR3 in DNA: TGTGCCAGCAGCCCTCGGGAAACCTATGGCTACACCTTC. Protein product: CASSPRETYGYTF.